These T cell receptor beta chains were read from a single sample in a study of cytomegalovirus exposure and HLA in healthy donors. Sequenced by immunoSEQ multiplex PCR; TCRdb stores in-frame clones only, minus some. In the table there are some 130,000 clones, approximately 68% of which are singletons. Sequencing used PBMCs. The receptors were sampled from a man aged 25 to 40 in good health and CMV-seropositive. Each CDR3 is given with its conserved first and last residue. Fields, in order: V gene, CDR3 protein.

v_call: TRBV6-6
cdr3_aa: CASQLRGGLETQYF

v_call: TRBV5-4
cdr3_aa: CASSLAAGEQFF

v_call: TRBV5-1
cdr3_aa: CASSLAGMSNEQFF

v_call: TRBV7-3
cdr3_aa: CASSSPPRQQSSYNEQFF

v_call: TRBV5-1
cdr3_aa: CASSSGLAGVTSYNEQFF

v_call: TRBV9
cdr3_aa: CASSVDGAGGSRVGTDTQYF

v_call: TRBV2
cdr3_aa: CASSDPPGYNYGYTF

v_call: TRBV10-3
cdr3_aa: CAIKSGAASYEQYF

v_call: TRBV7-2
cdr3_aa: CASSLVAGHTYEQYF

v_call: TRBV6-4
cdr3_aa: CASSAGVNYGYTF

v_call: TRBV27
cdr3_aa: CASSLMSGVRNEQFF

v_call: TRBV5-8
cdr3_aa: CASSLLGPYGYTF

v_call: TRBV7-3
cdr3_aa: CASSLDKNYGYTF

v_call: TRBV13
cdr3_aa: CASSLGGLAGHSTDTQYF

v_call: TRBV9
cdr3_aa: CASSTGTDTQYF

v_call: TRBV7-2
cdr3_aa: CASRSDQETQYF

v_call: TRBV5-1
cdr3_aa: CASRQQGAIDTEAFF

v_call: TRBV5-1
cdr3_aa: CASSEAFLGSGNTIYF

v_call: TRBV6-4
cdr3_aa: CASSPGLAANNEQFF

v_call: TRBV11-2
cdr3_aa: CASSLAVEAGYGYTF

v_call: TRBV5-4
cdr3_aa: CASSFDTVIQETQYF

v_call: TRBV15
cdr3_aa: CATSRDRTGFPYF

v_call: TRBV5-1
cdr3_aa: CASSPARGRDTEAFF

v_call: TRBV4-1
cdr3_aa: CASSQGLPLSGSGEQYF

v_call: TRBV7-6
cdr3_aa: CASSAVTRTEAFF